Listed below are T cell receptor beta chains from one sample, sequenced in a study of T cell responses to AZD1222 COVID-19 vaccine. Libraries were prepared by immunoSEQ multiplex PCR; TCRdb keeps only in-frame clonotypes and omits some of them. Among about 170,000 clones listed, approximately 95% were seen once. This sample comprised peripheral blood, obtained on day 0 of AZD1222 vaccination. The receptor source for this set is an adult in good health. Both conserved end residues are part of each CDR3. The order of the fields is J gene, V gene, clone size, D gene, CDR3 protein, CDR3 DNA. A D gene is named only where the DNA matches it firmly. Size tells how often a clone was seen (once, few, many) or the class of an expanded clone, and some rows leave it out.

TRBJ2-3 | TRBV15 | . | . | CATSPQKGPLTQYF | TGTGCCACCAGCCCCCAGAAGGGACCCTTAACGCAGTATTTT
TRBJ1-2 | TRBV11-2 | . | . | CASSLDRRTADYGYTF | TGTGCCAGCAGCTTAGATCGCCGGACAGCTGACTATGGCTACACCTTC
TRBJ2-2 | TRBV13 | . | TRBD2 | CASSSGLAGAVGGELFF | TGTGCCAGCAGCTCGGGACTAGCGGGAGCGGTAGGCGGGGAGCTGTTTTTT
TRBJ1-2 | TRBV20-1 | . | . | CSASTVNYGYTF | TGCAGTGCTAGTACGGTAAACTATGGCTACACCTTC
TRBJ2-3 | TRBV5-1 | . | . | CASSLGTETPTDTQYF | TGCGCCAGCAGCTTAGGGACGGAAACACCCACAGATACGCAGTATTTT
TRBJ2-1 | TRBV19 | . | TRBD1 | CASTIAPPGQGRKNEQFF | TGTGCCAGTACCATAGCCCCTCCTGGACAGGGACGGAAAAATGAGCAGTTCTTC
TRBJ1-5 | TRBV7-8 | . | TRBD1 | CASSLFQTGTAQPQHF | TGTGCCAGCAGCTTGTTTCAGACAGGGACGGCTCAGCCCCAGCATTTT
TRBJ2-1 | TRBV2 | . | . | CARSWGPGGGNEQFF | TGTGCCAGGAGCTGGGGCCCTGGGGGAGGCAATGAGCAGTTCTTC
TRBJ2-1 | TRBV7-9 | . | . | CASISPARISYNEQFF | TGTGCCAGCATCTCGCCGGCCAGGATCTCCTACAATGAGCAGTTCTTC
TRBJ1-2 | TRBV5-4 | . | . | CASSLGGSLNGYTF | TGTGCCAGCAGCTTGGGGGGTTCCCTCAATGGCTACACCTTC
TRBJ2-5 | TRBV6-5 | . | TRBD2 | CASRLAGGPEETQYF | TGTGCCAGCAGATTAGCGGGAGGGCCGGAAGAGACCCAGTACTTC
TRBJ2-1 | TRBV4-1 | . | TRBD2 | CASSQHASGLAGGPNEQFF | TGCGCCAGCAGTCAGCATGCCTCGGGACTAGCGGGAGGGCCGAATGAGCAGTTCTTC
TRBJ2-1 | TRBV7-2 | . | TRBD2 | CASRPGGYYNEQFF | TGTGCCAGCAGGCCCGGGGGGTACTACAATGAGCAGTTCTTC
TRBJ2-3 | TRBV14 | . | . | CASRGVTGRDSTDTQYF | TGTGCCAGCAGGGGGGTCACTGGACGGGATAGCACAGATACGCAGTATTTT
TRBJ1-2 | TRBV27 | . | . | CASSPTGLELGNYGYTF | TGTGCCAGCAGTCCAACCGGCTTGGAGCTAGGAAACTATGGCTACACCTTC
TRBJ2-5 | TRBV12-3/TRBV12-4 | . | . | CASSSLQETQYF | TGTGCCAGCAGTTCTCTCCAAGAGACCCAGTACTTC
TRBJ1-5 | TRBV7-9 | . | . | CASSRGETWNQPQHF | TGTGCCAGCAGCCGCGGCGAGACCTGGAATCAGCCCCAGCATTTT
TRBJ1-1 | TRBV2 | . | . | CASSDWENTEAFF | TGTGCCAGCAGTGATTGGGAGAACACTGAAGCTTTCTTT
TRBJ2-3 | TRBV5-1 | . | . | CASSLVSGRWSTDTQYF | TGCGCCAGCAGCTTGGTGTCCGGTCGTTGGAGCACAGATACGCAGTATTTT
TRBJ2-5 | TRBV12-5 | . | . | CASGGTGVRYQETQYF | TGTGCTAGTGGCGGTACGGGGGTGAGGTACCAAGAGACCCAGTACTTC
TRBJ1-2 | TRBV13 | . | TRBD1 | CASSRDRPIHVYGYTF | TGTGCCAGCAGCAGGGACAGACCGATACATGTCTATGGCTACACCTTC
TRBJ1-1 | TRBV19 | few | . | CASSRVGTEAFF | TGTGCCAGTAGTAGGGTAGGCACTGAAGCTTTCTTT
TRBJ2-2 | TRBV14 | . | . | CASSQTRPGELFF | TGTGCCAGCAGCCAAACGCGGCCCGGGGAGCTGTTTTTT
TRBJ1-4 | TRBV20-1 | . | TRBD1 | CSAHRGEKLFF | TGCAGTGCTCACAGGGGCGAAAAACTGTTTTTT
TRBJ1-4 | TRBV5-1 | once | . | CASSGSRTGEKLFF | TGCGCCAGCAGCGGGTCCCGGACGGGCGAAAAACTGTTTTTT
TRBJ1-5 | TRBV1 | . | . | CTSSPEAGLSNQPQHF | TGCACCAGCAGCCCGGAGGCGGGCCTCAGCAATCAGCCCCAGCATTTT
TRBJ2-3 | TRBV7-2 | . | . | CASSFLPGDTQYF | TGTGCCAGCAGCTTTTTACCTGGGGATACGCAGTATTTT